A selection of T cell receptor beta chains follows, all from one sample in a study of blood T cells in healthy people across ages. TCRdb called the 5' RACE reads again in MiXCR, with one record for every CDR3 protein. The table has about 1.4 million distinct CDR3 sequences, approximately 59% seen once. Sample: blood. The origin of the receptors is a man between 18 and 29 years old in good health. Each CDR3 is given with its conserved first and last residue. Fields, in order: CDR3 DNA, CDR3 protein, V gene, CDR3 length, D gene, clone size, J gene. A D gene is named only where the DNA matches it firmly. Not all rows give a size; the values are once, few, many and, for expanded clones, a class.

TGCGCCAGCAGCCCAGATAGCTCCTACAATGAGCAGTTCTTC	CASSPDSSYNEQFF	TRBV5-1	14	-	few	TRBJ2-1
TGCGCCAGCAGTGAAGGTCTAGCGGGGGGTTACAATGAGCAGTTCTTC	CASSEGLAGGYNEQFF	TRBV10-2	16	TRBD2	-	TRBJ2-1
TGCGCCAGCAGCCAAGATACAGCCAAAAACATTCAGTACTTC	CASSQDTAKNIQYF	TRBV4-1	14	-	-	TRBJ2-4
TGTGCCAGCAGTTTATGCCCGGGACAGGGGGCTTGCGAGCAGTACTTC	CASSLCPGQGACEQYF	TRBV28	16	TRBD1	-	TRBJ2-7
TGCAGTGCTAGAGTGTTCAGCAAGTCGTATCAGCCCCAGCATTTT	CSARVFSKSYQPQHF	TRBV20-1	15	-	-	TRBJ1-5
TGTGCTAGCAGCCTGGGACTTACCCCCGGGACCCAGTACTTC	CASSLGLTPGTQYF	TRBV7-7	14	-	-	TRBJ2-5
TGTGCCAGCGGTAAGGGGTCTCCGGATGAGCAGTTCTTC	CASGKGSPDEQFF	TRBV4-2	13	-	-	TRBJ2-1
TGTGCCAGCAGCTTAGGGGCCCAGACCGCTTTCTTT	CASSLGAQTAFF	TRBV7-2	12	-	-	TRBJ1-1
TGTGCCAGCAGCTTCCAGGACTCACAAGAGGCCCAGTACTTC	CASSFQDSQEAQYF	TRBV7-2	14	-	-	TRBJ2-5
TGCGCCAGCAGCTGGGGACAGGGAGAAGAGACCCAGTACTTC	CASSWGQGEETQYF	TRBV5-1	14	TRBD1	-	TRBJ2-5
TGTGCCAGCAGCCAAGCGGCCCCAACTAGCACAGATACGCAGTATTTT	CASSQAAPTSTDTQYF	TRBV3-1	16	-	-	TRBJ2-3
TGTGCCAGCAGTCCCCACCCGGGACAGGGGAACACTGAAGCTTTCTTT	CASSPHPGQGNTEAFF	TRBV6-1	16	TRBD1	-	TRBJ1-1
TGTGCCAGCAGTTTAATTGCAGGGGGAAAGACCCAGTACTTC	CASSLIAGGKTQYF	TRBV12-3/TRBV12-4	14	TRBD1	-	TRBJ2-5
TGTGCCAGCAGTGGGTCCTCACGGCACGGGGGCTACACCTTC	CASSGSSRHGGYTF	TRBV2	14	-	-	TRBJ1-2
TGTGCCGGCAGTCCCACTCGGACTAGCGGGTTCTACTACGAGCAGTACTTC	CAGSPTRTSGFYYEQYF	TRBV6-2/TRBV6-3	17	TRBD2	-	TRBJ2-7
TGTGCCAGCAGTGAGAGTGAGCAGGATAGCTCTCTGGCCAACGTCCTGACTTTC	CASSESEQDSSLANVLTF	TRBV2	18	-	few	TRBJ2-6
TGTGCCAGCAGTTCGGGACAGTTCCAAGAGACCCAGTACTTC	CASSSGQFQETQYF	TRBV12-3/TRBV12-4	14	TRBD1	few	TRBJ2-5
TGTGCCAGCAGACCCAACGGGATGAACACTGAAGCTTTCTTT	CASRPNGMNTEAFF	TRBV27	14	-	-	TRBJ1-1